The rows below give T cell receptor beta chains drawn from one sample of a study of blood T cells in healthy people across ages. TCRdb redid the calling of the 5' RACE reads with MiXCR, one entry per CDR3 protein. Among around 1,000,000 distinct CDR3 sequences listed, roughly a quarter were seen once. The data were also submitted as part of a second study, on T cells of mothers and their children.

Sequenced material: blood. The receptor source for this set is a girl aged 2 to 10 in good health. CDR3s include the opening cysteine and the closing phenylalanine or tryptophan. The D gene is left open where the match is weak. Not every row has a clone size; where given, it reads once, few, many or a size class.

v_call: TRBV3-1
j_call: TRBJ1-5
cdr3_length: 16
clone_size: NA
d_call: NA
cdr3_nt: TGTGCCAGCAGCCAAGATCCGGGGACCTCAGGTGGGCCCCAGCATTTT
cdr3_aa: CASSQDPGTSGGPQHF

v_call: TRBV5-1
j_call: TRBJ2-7
cdr3_length: 13
clone_size: few
d_call: NA
cdr3_nt: TGCGCCAGCAGCCGTGGACAGATCTACGAGCAGTACTTC
cdr3_aa: CASSRGQIYEQYF

v_call: TRBV7-9
j_call: TRBJ1-1
cdr3_length: 16
clone_size: NA
d_call: NA
cdr3_nt: TGTGCCAGCAGCTTAGCGGATGCAGGGGAGAACACTGAAGCTTTCTTT
cdr3_aa: CASSLADAGENTEAFF

v_call: TRBV15
j_call: TRBJ1-1
cdr3_length: 14
clone_size: NA
d_call: NA
cdr3_nt: TGTGCCACCAGCAGATGGGATTCCCGAGATGAAGCTTTCTTT
cdr3_aa: CATSRWDSRDEAFF

v_call: TRBV7-8
j_call: TRBJ2-7
cdr3_length: 13
clone_size: NA
d_call: NA
cdr3_nt: TGTGCCAGCAGCTTACATGGATCGGGAGAGCAGTACTTC
cdr3_aa: CASSLHGSGEQYF

v_call: TRBV10-3
j_call: TRBJ2-5
cdr3_length: 15
clone_size: NA
d_call: NA
cdr3_nt: TGTGCCATCAGTGAGCACACACAGGGCGGGGAGACCCAGTACTTC
cdr3_aa: CAISEHTQGGETQYF

v_call: TRBV20-1
j_call: TRBJ2-7
cdr3_length: 12
clone_size: NA
d_call: TRBD1
cdr3_nt: TGCAGTGCCGGACAGGCGATCACTCTTCAGTACTTC
cdr3_aa: CSAGQAITLQYF

v_call: TRBV6-6
j_call: TRBJ1-5
cdr3_length: 13
clone_size: NA
d_call: NA
cdr3_nt: TGTGCCAGCAGCCGCCGGGGGCCCCAGCCCCAGCATTTT
cdr3_aa: CASSRRGPQPQHF

v_call: TRBV5-1
j_call: TRBJ2-4
cdr3_length: 14
clone_size: few
d_call: NA
cdr3_nt: TGCGCCAGCAGCTTGGATACTAGCCCGAGCATTCAGTACTTC
cdr3_aa: CASSLDTSPSIQYF

v_call: TRBV6-6
j_call: TRBJ2-3
cdr3_length: 11
clone_size: NA
d_call: NA
cdr3_nt: TGTGCCAGCAGGGAAACAGATACGCAGTATTTT
cdr3_aa: CASRETDTQYF

v_call: TRBV6-5
j_call: TRBJ2-7
cdr3_length: 15
clone_size: NA
d_call: TRBD1
cdr3_nt: TGTGCCAGCAGTTACCCGGACAGGAGCTCCTACGAGCAGTACTTC
cdr3_aa: CASSYPDRSSYEQYF

v_call: TRBV5-1
j_call: TRBJ2-3
cdr3_length: 15
clone_size: few
d_call: NA
cdr3_nt: TGCGCCAGCAGCTTGTTTCGGGGGCCGGGGGATACGCAGTATTTT
cdr3_aa: CASSLFRGPGDTQYF

v_call: TRBV6-5
j_call: TRBJ2-7
cdr3_length: 14
clone_size: NA
d_call: NA
cdr3_nt: TGTGCCAGCAGTTATGACAGAGGAAACTACGAGCAGTACTTC
cdr3_aa: CASSYDRGNYEQYF

v_call: TRBV29-1
j_call: TRBJ1-2
cdr3_length: 13
clone_size: few
d_call: NA
cdr3_nt: TGCAGCGTTTACCACGACGAATCAGGTGGCTACACCTTC
cdr3_aa: CSVYHDESGGYTF

v_call: TRBV12-3/TRBV12-4
j_call: TRBJ2-4
cdr3_length: 17
clone_size: few
d_call: NA
cdr3_nt: TGTGCCAGCAGTCCCCATAGTGCCCTGGTGCCTATAAACATTCAGTACTTC
cdr3_aa: CASSPHSALVPINIQYF

v_call: TRBV7-6
j_call: TRBJ2-1
cdr3_length: 14
clone_size: few
d_call: NA
cdr3_nt: TGTGCCAGCAGCTGGGATCCGGAGAACAATGAGCAGTTCTTC
cdr3_aa: CASSWDPENNEQFF

v_call: TRBV11-2
j_call: TRBJ2-3
cdr3_length: 17
clone_size: NA
d_call: TRBD2
cdr3_nt: TGTGCCAGCAGCCCCACCCTTCTAGCGGGAGCCAAAGATACGCAGTATTTT
cdr3_aa: CASSPTLLAGAKDTQYF

v_call: TRBV12-3/TRBV12-4
j_call: TRBJ1-1
cdr3_length: 12
clone_size: few
d_call: NA
cdr3_nt: TGTGCCTCCAACAACAGGAACACTGAAGCTTTCTTT
cdr3_aa: CASNNRNTEAFF

v_call: TRBV29-1
j_call: TRBJ2-5
cdr3_length: 14
clone_size: few
d_call: NA
cdr3_nt: TGCAGCGTTGCCTACAGGGACGACCAAGAGACCCAGTACTTC
cdr3_aa: CSVAYRDDQETQYF

v_call: TRBV6-2/TRBV6-3
j_call: TRBJ1-3
cdr3_length: 15
clone_size: NA
d_call: NA
cdr3_nt: TGTGCCAGCAGCCGAGACGGGAGCTCTGGAAACACCATATATTTT
cdr3_aa: CASSRDGSSGNTIYF

v_call: TRBV9
j_call: TRBJ2-1
cdr3_length: 15
clone_size: NA
d_call: NA
cdr3_nt: TGTGCCAGCAGCGTAGTGGGGGGCGTAAACAATGAGCAGTTCTTC
cdr3_aa: CASSVVGGVNNEQFF

v_call: TRBV7-8
j_call: TRBJ1-3
cdr3_length: 16
clone_size: few
d_call: NA
cdr3_nt: TGTGCCAGCAGCTTATCCTCAGAAGGAAGAGGGGACACCATATATTTT
cdr3_aa: CASSLSSEGRGDTIYF

v_call: TRBV29-1
j_call: TRBJ2-2
cdr3_length: 15
clone_size: NA
d_call: TRBD1
cdr3_nt: TGCAGCGTTATTACGACAGGGGTAATTAACGGGGAGCTGTTTTTT
cdr3_aa: CSVITTGVINGELFF

v_call: TRBV7-2
j_call: TRBJ1-2
cdr3_length: 15
clone_size: NA
d_call: NA
cdr3_nt: TGTGCCAGCAGCTTAAGATTTAACAGCCTCTATGGCTACACCTTC
cdr3_aa: CASSLRFNSLYGYTF

v_call: TRBV5-5
j_call: TRBJ1-5
cdr3_length: 15
clone_size: few
d_call: NA
cdr3_nt: TGTGCCAGCAGCTTGGAAAGGGTGAGCAATCAGCCCCAGCATTTT
cdr3_aa: CASSLERVSNQPQHF

v_call: TRBV3-1
j_call: TRBJ1-1
cdr3_length: 13
clone_size: NA
d_call: NA
cdr3_nt: TGTGCCAGCAGCCGGGCAAGGAACACTGAAGCTTTCTTT
cdr3_aa: CASSRARNTEAFF

v_call: TRBV7-7
j_call: TRBJ2-5
cdr3_length: 13
clone_size: NA
d_call: TRBD1
cdr3_nt: TGTGCTAGCGGCTTGGACAGGGAAGAGACCCAGTACTTC
cdr3_aa: CASGLDREETQYF

v_call: TRBV29-1
j_call: TRBJ2-5
cdr3_length: 14
clone_size: NA
d_call: TRBD1
cdr3_nt: TGCAGCGTGGCAGGGGGCAGGGGGCTAGAGACCCAGTACTTC
cdr3_aa: CSVAGGRGLETQYF

v_call: TRBV5-1
j_call: TRBJ2-5
cdr3_length: 17
clone_size: few
d_call: TRBD2
cdr3_nt: TGCGCCAGCAATCCGGGGCTGGGACTAGCGGCCCAAGAGACCCAGTACTTC
cdr3_aa: CASNPGLGLAAQETQYF

v_call: TRBV15
j_call: TRBJ2-7
cdr3_length: 14
clone_size: NA
d_call: TRBD1
cdr3_nt: TGTGCCACCAGCAGCGGGACAGGGGTCGACGAGCAGTACTTC
cdr3_aa: CATSSGTGVDEQYF

v_call: TRBV7-9
j_call: TRBJ2-4
cdr3_length: 15
clone_size: NA
d_call: NA
cdr3_nt: TGTGCCAGCAGCCTACTCGGATCCGATTTTGACATTCAGTACTTC
cdr3_aa: CASSLLGSDFDIQYF

v_call: TRBV2
j_call: TRBJ2-1
cdr3_length: 15
clone_size: NA
d_call: TRBD1
cdr3_nt: TGTGCCAGCAGTGATTGGACAGGGGGTCGGGATGAGCAGTTCTTC
cdr3_aa: CASSDWTGGRDEQFF

v_call: TRBV13
j_call: TRBJ2-7
cdr3_length: 13
clone_size: NA
d_call: NA
cdr3_nt: TGTGCCAGCAGCTTAAAGGAAAAGGGCGAGCAGTACTTC
cdr3_aa: CASSLKEKGEQYF

v_call: TRBV3-1
j_call: TRBJ2-7
cdr3_length: 15
clone_size: NA
d_call: NA
cdr3_nt: TGTGCCAGCAGCCAAGAAACTAGCCTGGGCTCCGAGCAGTACTTC
cdr3_aa: CASSQETSLGSEQYF

v_call: TRBV29-1
j_call: TRBJ1-4
cdr3_length: 13
clone_size: few
d_call: NA
cdr3_nt: TGCAGCGTTGTCGGGGGGAGTAATGAAAAACTGTTTTTT
cdr3_aa: CSVVGGSNEKLFF

v_call: TRBV29-1
j_call: TRBJ1-4
cdr3_length: 14
clone_size: once
d_call: NA
cdr3_nt: TGCAGCGTTGAGGGGTCGAGGGGGGATGAAAAACTGTTTTTT
cdr3_aa: CSVEGSRGDEKLFF

v_call: TRBV12-3/TRBV12-4
j_call: TRBJ2-5
cdr3_length: 14
clone_size: NA
d_call: NA
cdr3_nt: TGTGCCAGCAGAACCCTGGGGGGCCAAGAGACCCAGTACTTC
cdr3_aa: CASRTLGGQETQYF

v_call: TRBV7-2
j_call: TRBJ2-5
cdr3_length: 13
clone_size: NA
d_call: NA
cdr3_nt: TGTGCCAGCAGCGGTTCGGGGACGAAGACCCAGTACTTC
cdr3_aa: CASSGSGTKTQYF

v_call: TRBV12-5
j_call: TRBJ2-1
cdr3_length: 12
clone_size: few
d_call: NA
cdr3_nt: TGTGCTAGTGGTCTCGAGAGGAATGAGCAGTTCTTC
cdr3_aa: CASGLERNEQFF

v_call: TRBV6-6
j_call: TRBJ1-5
cdr3_length: 16
clone_size: once
d_call: TRBD1
cdr3_nt: TGTGCCAGCAGTTACGGGACAGGAGTTAGCAATCAGCCCCAGCATTTT
cdr3_aa: CASSYGTGVSNQPQHF

v_call: TRBV7-9
j_call: TRBJ2-7
cdr3_length: 14
clone_size: few
d_call: NA
cdr3_nt: TGTGCCAGCAGCTTCGACAGCCAGGGTTACGAGCAGTACTTC
cdr3_aa: CASSFDSQGYEQYF

v_call: TRBV4-3
j_call: TRBJ2-1
cdr3_length: 16
clone_size: NA
d_call: NA
cdr3_nt: TGCGCCAGCAGCCAAGAGTCCAGCGGGTCCTACAATGAGCAGTTCTTC
cdr3_aa: CASSQESSGSYNEQFF

v_call: TRBV29-1
j_call: TRBJ2-7
cdr3_length: 13
clone_size: NA
d_call: NA
cdr3_nt: TGCAGCGTTCGGGGGGCCAGTAAATACGAGCAGTACTTC
cdr3_aa: CSVRGASKYEQYF